This TCR beta chain came from a study of T cells in Graves' hyperthyroidism and ophthalmopathy. RNA transcripts were the template for amplifying TCR beta CDR3 regions. A first-round RT-PCR of the TCR CDR3 used the HTBI primer set. MiXCR was run by TCRdb on the multiplex PCR reads, yielding one entry per CDR3 protein. The table has roughly 510,000 distinct CDR3 sequences, more than 20% seen once. Germline assignment: CDR1 MNHNS and CDR2 SASEGT. Trimming stripped 6 bases from V and 4 bases from J, with 15 bases between. The CDR3 runs to 14 residues. The genes are TRBV6-1 and TRBJ1-2; D is unresolved. The sequence was obtained from a man between 18 and 29 years old with Graves' hyperthyroidism. Sequenced: blood. The CDR3 region has the DNA TGTGCCAGCAGCCCCTCGACCGGAGTCTATGGCTACACCTTC. It specifies CASSPSTGVYGYTF.